This entry features one T cell receptor (beta chain) sequence. Its target is unknown. This CDR3 spans 19 amino acids. J was trimmed by 4 bases and V by 1 base; bases with no gene match: 14. TCRdb re-analysed the reads in MiXCR, keeping a single row per CDR3 protein. The data show some 940,000 distinct CDR3 sequences, approximately 32% seen once. These data are taken from a study of T cell repertoires in cytomegalovirus infection. About the research overall: The study used recently identified HLA-C-restricted and well-studied HLA-B-restricted CMV epitopes. It can be stated that public TCR beta signatures indicated CMV infection as well as a matching HLA type. General study results and limits: Identification of carriers of CMV plus the relevant HLA was achieved through cumulative public TCR beta family frequency.

The sample in question was cultured CD8+ T cells from PBMCs, obtained from culture after CMV antigen stimulation. The rearrangement uses TRBV12-3 or TRBV12-4 and TRBJ1-2, with 11 bases matching TRBD1. The clonotype was recovered from a human donor in good health (CMV status not recorded). Some clones in this sample may be carry-over from other donors' samples. The CDR3 DNA reads as TGTGCCAGCAGTTTAGGCCTATCTGCGGACAGGGGGCCAGGCTATGGCTACACCTTC. This codes for CASSLGLSADRGPGYGYTF.